This entry concerns a single T cell receptor beta chain. Its antigen remains unidentified. No base quality values were provided; no much bigger clone lies one nucleotide off. Systemically healthy Caucasian individuals from Russia, around 38 in total and aged about 6 to 95 years, were included as donors. Each donor gave ten milliliters of peripheral blood, collected into EDTA-treated Vacutainer tubes. Ficoll-Paque density-gradient centrifugation was used to isolate PBMCs, with at least 6.5 million per sample. Trizol reagent was used to extract total RNA from the PBMCs, yielding at least 5 micrograms per sample. For every donor, an aliquot of PBMCs went through flow cytometry to measure the percentages of naive CD45RAhigh/CD27high T cells. This sample was taken from a study of blood T cells in healthy people across ages (dated by TCRdb to between 2015 and 2016). Regarding the research as a whole: In model experiments, roughly one uniquely barcoded TCR beta cDNA molecule per two T cells was captured by template switching. The study measured age-related changes in TCR beta repertoire diversity using deep sequencing normalized with unique cDNA molecular identifiers. Donors were grouped into four age groups: young (average 16 years), middle-aged (39), aged (about 60) and long-lived (less than 85). To avoid experimental bias, donors of different ages were distributed randomly across sequencing lanes. For two donors (one aged 18 to 30 and one aged 80 or older), the study analyzed two additional independent replicas of 1 million unique cDNA reads from the same blood draw. Points the paper makes about the study in general: Compared with the aged group, the long-lived group had more naive CD4+ T cells, fewer expanded clones and increased TCR diversity, a pattern suggesting age selection. Because the CMV infection status of the donors was unknown, age-related changes in expanded clonotypes may potentially have been confounded. Conclusive comparison of naive and antigen-experienced compartments was prevented by the profiling of bulk unsorted PBMCs. Estimates of total diversity based on one million sequenced T cells were considered lower bounds and underestimates. Observed TCR beta diversity correlated strongly with the percentage of naive T cells measured by flow cytometry. Observed TCR beta diversity per million T cells fell roughly linearly with age, and a significant reduction was already apparent by age around 36.

The library was built by means of 5' RACE. TCRdb records Illumina HiSeq 2500 as the sequencer. A second roughly 6 to 12 cycle PCR used a sample-barcoded 5' primer and a J-beta primer mix. A template-switch 5' adaptor carrying 12 random nucleotides introduced a unique molecular identifier onto each TCR beta cDNA molecule. Each sample yielded at least 2.5 million CDR3-containing paired-end reads. First-strand cDNA synthesis was performed from all RNA using the Mint cDNA synthesis kit, with priming by a TRBC-specific oligonucleotide. Following uracil-DNA glycosylase treatment, a first 18-cycle PCR with universal primers M1SS and BC2_uni_R was performed on all cDNA. Turning to the authors' computational methods: Each sample was normalized by randomly selecting 1 million high-quality reads, each carrying a distinct molecular identifier. Reads with shared molecular identifiers were discarded instead of being binned into consensus sequences. MiTCR, with a Q25 quality threshold and the strictest error-elimination algorithm, was used for CDR3 identification, clonotype clustering and error correction. A nonparametric unseen species model with Euler transformation was used to estimate lower-bound total TCR beta diversity. The public reads were quality trimmed at Q25 with fastp and then assembled into clones with MiXCR by TCRdb, keeping productive beta chains. Rows are unified per CDR3 protein, each entry keeping the most common DNA and genes. The V and J calls and clone size are TCRdb's, not the authors'. The sample table records about 760,000 distinct CDR3 sequences; 56% of these occur just once. The ten most abundant clones make up around 24% of the sample.

Material for sequencing was blood. The source is a middle-aged man in good health.

The DNA reads as follows: TGTGCCAGCAGCTTCCTCAGGGACATGGGGAGGGGTTTGCATTCACCCCTCCACTTT. This encodes CASSFLRDMGRGLHSPLHF. The sequence links TRBV7-2 to TRBJ1-6; the best D guess is TRBD1, with 6 bases matching. The germline V gene sets CDR1 to SGHTA and CDR2 to FQGNSA. There are 19 amino acids in the CDR3, from cysteine to phenylalanine inclusive. Only the CDR3 DNA stays, 57 bases, in frame from base 1. Deletion took 3 bases off V and 8 bases off J, with a span of 26 bases between the germline ends.